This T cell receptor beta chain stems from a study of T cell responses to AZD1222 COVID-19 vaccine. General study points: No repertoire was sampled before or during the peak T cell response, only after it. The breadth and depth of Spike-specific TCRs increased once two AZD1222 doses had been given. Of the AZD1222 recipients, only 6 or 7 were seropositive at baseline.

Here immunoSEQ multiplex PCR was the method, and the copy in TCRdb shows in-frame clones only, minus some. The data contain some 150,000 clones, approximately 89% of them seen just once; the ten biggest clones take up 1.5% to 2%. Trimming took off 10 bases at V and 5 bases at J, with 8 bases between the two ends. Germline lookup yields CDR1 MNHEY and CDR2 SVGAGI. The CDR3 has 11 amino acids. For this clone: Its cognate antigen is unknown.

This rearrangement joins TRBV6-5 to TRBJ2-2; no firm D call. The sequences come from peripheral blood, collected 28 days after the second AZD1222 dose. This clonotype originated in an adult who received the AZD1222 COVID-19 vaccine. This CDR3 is CATRKTGELFF. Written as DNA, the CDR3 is TGTGCCACTCGAAAAACCGGGGAGCTGTTTTTT.